Each of the 13 T cell receptor beta chains below was sequenced from the same sample in a study of T-cell reconstitution after alpha-beta-depleted transplantation in children. Unique molecular identifiers were built into the TCRbeta library. TCRdb used MiXCR to reprocess the PCR reads, holding one entry per CDR3 protein. The data show about 72,000 distinct CDR3 sequences, around 6.6% seen once. Sequenced here: PBMCs from the stem cell graft donor, sampled from the stem cell graft. These receptors were taken from a human donor who donated a stem cell graft to a child with acute lymphoblastic leukemia.

This clonotype was observed many times. This chain connects TRBV5-1 to TRBJ1-1, with D unclear. Trimming took 0 bases from V and 0 from J, leaving 6 bases between them. The CDR3 extends over 14 amino acids. Per the germline V gene, CDR1 is SGHRS and CDR2 is YFSETQ. The CDR3 sequence: CASSLEWVNTEAFF. The CDR3 DNA follows: TGCGCCAGCAGCTTGGAATGGGTGAACACTGAAGCTTTCTTT. The full variable domain, its missing parts supplied by reference TRBV5-1 and TRBJ1-1, is KAGVTQTPRYLIKTRGQQVTLSCSPISGHRSVSWYQQTPGQGLQFLFEYFSETQRNKGNFPGRFSGRQFSNSRSEMNVSTLELGDSALYLCASSLEWVNTEAFFGQGTRLTVV.

This clonotype came up many times. This chain joins TRBV6-5 and TRBJ2-4; D call uncertain. Germline CDR1 is MNHEY and CDR2 is SVGAGI. The CDR3 is made up of 14 amino acids. Trimming removed 11 bases from V and 3 bases from J, with 17 bases in between. The CDR3 is CACHSRTIKNIQYF. In DNA form, the CDR3 reads TGTGCCTGCCATAGCAGAACGATCAAAAACATTCAGTACTTC.

This clonotype has only a few counts. The V call is TRBV20-1, the J call TRBJ2-7; 7 bases match TRBD1. The CDR3 has 14 amino acids. From germline, CDR1 is DFQATT and CDR2 SNEGSKA (reference sequence). V lost 3 bases, J lost 3 bases, and 8 bases stayed unmatched. The CDR3 region is CSARGSGQSYEQYF. The CDR3 DNA is TGCAGTGCTAGGGGATCGGGACAGAGCTACGAGCAGTACTTC.

This clonotype showed up many times. The chain uses TRBV12-3 or TRBV12-4 and TRBJ2-5; 7 bases match TRBD2. The CDR3 spans 14 residues. V was clipped by 3 bases and J by 3 bases; unmatched bases: 4. The CDR3 bases are TGTGCCAGCAGTTTTGGAGGGAGGGAAGAGACCCAGTACTTC. This encodes CASSFGGREETQYF.

At least ten counts were recorded for this clonotype. The chain employs TRBV6-2 or TRBV6-3 and TRBJ2-5; no firm D call. The CDR3 consists of 13 residues. Trimming shortened V by 5 bases and J by 4 bases, and 11 bases separated the two germline ends. The germline CDR1 and CDR2 sequences are MNHEY and SVGEGT. The CDR3 nucleotides read TGTGCCAGCAGTCACGCGAGTAGAGAGACCCAGTACTTC. Protein: CASSHASRETQYF.

The chain couples TRBV9 to TRBJ1-2; the D gene is possibly TRBD1 (6 bases). V lost 3 bases and J lost 7, with 10 bases in between. This CDR3 is 12 amino acids long. Germline CDR1 reads SGDLS; CDR2 reads YYNGEE. CDR3 nucleotides: TGTGCCAGCAGCGGAGACAGGCCTGGCTACACCTTC. Its protein is CASSGDRPGYTF.

The table lists this clonotype with many counts. The V call is TRBV5-5, the J call TRBJ2-1; D might be TRBD2 (5 bases). This CDR3 has 15 amino acids. Per germline, CDR1 SGHKS and CDR2 YYEKEE (reference sequence). Between the trimmed V and J ends, which lost 0 bases and 6 bases, there was a span of 13 bases. The CDR3 is CASSLGKGASNEQFF. In DNA, the CDR3 is TGTGCCAGCAGCTTGGGGAAGGGAGCGAGCAATGAGCAGTTCTTC.

This clonotype was detected many times. The chain recombines TRBV4-1 with TRBJ2-6; possible D gene TRBD1, 6 bases. Trimming stripped 4 bases from V and 0 bases from J, with 19 bases between. Looked up from germline, CDR1 is MGHRA and CDR2 is YSYEKL. This CDR3 comprises 19 residues. CDR3 sequence (DNA): TGCGCCAGCAGCCGATTACTTAGACAGGCCGGCTCTGGGGCCAACGTCCTGACTTTC. Protein product: CASSRLLRQAGSGANVLTF.

This clonotype was seen repeatedly, ten times or more. Mismatch with germline at one junction end may stem from a read error. The chain joins TRBV7-7 to TRBJ2-1; 11 bases fit TRBD2. The CDR3 is 16 residues long. CDR1 is SSHAT, CDR2 FNYEAQ, per germline (reference sequence). The CDR3 DNA sequence: TGTGCTAGCAGCTTAGGAGGGTCTAGCGGGAGGATTGAGCAGTTCTTC. Translating it yields CASSLGGSSGRIEQFF. Full variable domain (missing parts from reference TRBV7-7 and TRBJ2-1): GAGVSQSPRYKVTKRGQDVTLRCDPISSHATLYWYQQALGQGPEFLTYFNYEAQPDKSGLPSDRFSAERPEGSISTLTIQRTEQRDSAMYRCASSLGGSSGRIEQFFGPGTRLTVL.

The table lists this clonotype with a few counts. This chain joins TRBV29-1 and TRBJ2-2; possibly TRBD1 or TRBD2 for D (5 bases each). V was cut by 5 bases and J by 8 bases, with 18 bases left in between. The CDR3 has 14 residues. Germline V gives CDR1 SQVTM, CDR2 ANQGSEA. This chain's CDR3 is CSVLTGTETGELFF. The CDR3 region has the DNA TGCAGCGTTCTAACCGGGACCGAAACTGGGGAGCTGTTTTTT.

This clonotype was seen many times. This chain links TRBV2 with TRBJ2-1; 13 bases are a match to TRBD2. V lost 5 bases, J lost 5 bases, and 9 bases stayed unmatched. CDR1 and CDR2 from the germline V gene are SNHLY and FYNNEI. The CDR3 loop spans 17 amino acids. DNA for the CDR3: TGTGCCAGCAGTTGGACTAGCGGGAGTAGAGTGGACAATGAGCAGTTCTTC. Protein sequence: CASSWTSGSRVDNEQFF. Filled out from reference TRBV2 and TRBJ2-1, the complete variable domain reads EPEVTQTPSHQVTQMGQEVILRCVPISNHLYFYWYRQILGQKVEFLVSFYNNEISEKSEIFDDQFSVERPDGSNFTLKIRSTKLEDSAMYFCASSWTSGSRVDNEQFFGPGTRLTVL.

This clonotype came up a few times. J is TRBJ2-1 and V is TRBV11-3; TRBD2 might be the D (5 bases). The germline V gene has CDR1 SGHNT and CDR2 YENEEA. This CDR3 has 16 amino acids. The germline V and J ends were trimmed by 1 base and 3 bases, with 13 bases remaining between them. CDR3 loop: CASSLVPRAGYNEQFF. The CDR3 region has the DNA TGTGCCAGCAGCTTAGTCCCGAGGGCGGGCTACAATGAGCAGTTCTTC.

This clonotype was seen at least ten times. V usage is TRBV20-1 and J usage is TRBJ2-7; the D gene could be TRBD1 or TRBD2 (5 bases each). CDR1 is DFQATT, CDR2 SNEGSKA, per germline (reference sequence). This CDR3 region has 14 residues. Trimming stripped 6 bases from V and 9 bases from J, with 24 bases between. In DNA, the CDR3 is TGCAGTGCAAGATGGGCAGGGTTCCTTGGGGGGCAGTACTTC. Translating it yields CSARWAGFLGGQYF.